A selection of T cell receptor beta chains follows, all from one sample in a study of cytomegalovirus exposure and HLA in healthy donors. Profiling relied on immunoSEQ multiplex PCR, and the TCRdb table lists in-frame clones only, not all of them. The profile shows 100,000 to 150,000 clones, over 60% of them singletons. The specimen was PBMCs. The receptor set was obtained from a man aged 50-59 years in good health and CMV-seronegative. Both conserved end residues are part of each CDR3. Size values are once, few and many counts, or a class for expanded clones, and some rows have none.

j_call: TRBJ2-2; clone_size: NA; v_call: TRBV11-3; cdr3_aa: CASSLGTSGGSTGELFF
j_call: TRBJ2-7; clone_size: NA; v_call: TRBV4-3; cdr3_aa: CASSPRGQGDDEQYF
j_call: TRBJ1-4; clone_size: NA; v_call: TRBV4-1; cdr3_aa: CASSLPLEKLFF
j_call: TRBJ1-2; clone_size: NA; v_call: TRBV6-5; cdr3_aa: CASSSGTVPNYGYTF
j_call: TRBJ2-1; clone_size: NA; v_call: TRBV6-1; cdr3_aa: CASTGVKDNEQFF
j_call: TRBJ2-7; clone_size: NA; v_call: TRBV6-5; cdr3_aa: CASSYITGDSYEQYF
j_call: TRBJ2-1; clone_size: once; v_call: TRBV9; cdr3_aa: CASSVGLSGGEQFF
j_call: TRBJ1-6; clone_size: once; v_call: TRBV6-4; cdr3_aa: CASRAPRGRNSPLHF
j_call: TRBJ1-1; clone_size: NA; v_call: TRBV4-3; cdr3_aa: CASSQDLRTEAFF
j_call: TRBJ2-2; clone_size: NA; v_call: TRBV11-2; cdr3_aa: CASRRNSASGELFF
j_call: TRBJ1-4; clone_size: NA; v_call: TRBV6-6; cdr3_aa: CASSPRRGGPNEKLFF
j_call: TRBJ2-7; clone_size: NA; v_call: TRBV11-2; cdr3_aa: CASSLRVQFFEAAGEQYF
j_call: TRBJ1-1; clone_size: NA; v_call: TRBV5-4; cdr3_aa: CASSLSGGAMAEAFF
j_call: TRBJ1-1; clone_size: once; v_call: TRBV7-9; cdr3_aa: CSSRDRDRDTEAFF
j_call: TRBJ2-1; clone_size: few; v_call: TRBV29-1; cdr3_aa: CSVADGMQFF
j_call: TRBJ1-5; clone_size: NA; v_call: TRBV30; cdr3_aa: CAWSVPRSHFNQPQHF
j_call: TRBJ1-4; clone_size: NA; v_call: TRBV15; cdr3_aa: CATSRNREANEKLFF
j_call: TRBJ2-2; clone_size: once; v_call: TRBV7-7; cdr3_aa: CASSSTGGSDTGELFF
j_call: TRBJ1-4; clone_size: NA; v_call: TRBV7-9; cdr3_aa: CSSSPGTGSTRGEKLFF